The T cell receptor (beta chain) under discussion was sequenced for a study of shared clonotypes between healthy human individuals. The study's findings and limits: Among non-shared clonotypes, generation probabilities were lower than among those shared by all four donors.

Germline-derived CDR1 and CDR2 are MNHEY and SVGAGI. CDR3 length: 11 residues. Trimming pared 6 bases from V and 4 bases from J, leaving 6 bases between. Partitioning of CD4+ cells yielded a CD45RA+ naive subset and a CD45RA-negative memory subset. Assay used: immunoSEQ multiplex PCR; TCRdb lists only in-frame clones, some missing. Of a few million clones in the sample, more than 80% were seen once. This clone was observed a few times. The antigen remains undetermined. Sequencing was carried out using naive CD4+ T cells from PBMCs. This sample's subset: CD45RA+ positively selected. This rearrangement joins TRBV6-5 to TRBJ1-1; TRBD1 is a possible D gene (5 bases). The receptor's source is a man between 18 and 29 years old in good health. Some clones in this sample may be carry-over from other donors' samples. This CDR3 is CASRGTTEAFF. In nucleotides, the CDR3 is TGTGCCAGCAGGGGGACCACTGAAGCTTTCTTT.